The entry below gives a single T cell receptor (beta chain) sequence along with its context. The CDR3 consists of 16 residues. Germline V gene sequence: CDR1 MDHEN, CDR2 SYDVKM. With 3 bases removed from V and 0 bases from J, the gap between germline ends came to 9 bases. These data originate in a study of cytomegalovirus exposure and HLA in healthy donors. This PCR relied on a set of 60 Vbeta primers and 13 Jbeta primers. Profiling relied on immunoSEQ multiplex PCR, and the TCRdb table lists in-frame clones only, not all of them. The table records around 160,000 clones, 75% to 80% of them present only once.

The specimen sequenced was PBMCs. This sequence originates from a man aged 50 to 60 in good health and CMV-seropositive. V is TRBV28 and J is TRBJ1-6, with D perhaps TRBD1 (6 bases). Here the CDR3 DNA reads TGTGCCAGCAGTTTTGGGGGACACTCCTATAATTCACCCCTCCACTTT. Amino acids: CASSFGGHSYNSPLHF.